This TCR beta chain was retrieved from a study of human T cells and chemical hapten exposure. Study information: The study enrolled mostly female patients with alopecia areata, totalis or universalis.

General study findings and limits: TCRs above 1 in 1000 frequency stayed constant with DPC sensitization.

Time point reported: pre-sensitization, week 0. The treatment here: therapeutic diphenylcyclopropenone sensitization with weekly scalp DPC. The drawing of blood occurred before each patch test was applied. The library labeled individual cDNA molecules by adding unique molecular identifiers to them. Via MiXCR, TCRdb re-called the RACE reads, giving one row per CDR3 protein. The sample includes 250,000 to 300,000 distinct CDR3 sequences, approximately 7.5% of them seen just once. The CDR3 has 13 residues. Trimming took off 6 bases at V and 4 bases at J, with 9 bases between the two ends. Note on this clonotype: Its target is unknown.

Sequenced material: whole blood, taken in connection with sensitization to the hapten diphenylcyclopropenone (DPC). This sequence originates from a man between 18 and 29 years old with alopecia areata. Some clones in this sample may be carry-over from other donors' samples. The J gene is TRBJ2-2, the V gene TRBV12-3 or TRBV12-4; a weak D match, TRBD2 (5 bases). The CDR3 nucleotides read TGTGCCAGCAGACTAAGCGGCACCGGGGAGCTGTTTTTT. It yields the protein CASRLSGTGELFF.